This entry is about one T cell receptor beta chain. The sample is drawn from a study of blood T cell repertoires in COVID-19. Study details: The cDNA or gDNA used as material had been derived from T cells, B-cell-depleted T cells, or PBMCs.

Germline CDR1 and CDR2: SGHDT and YYEEEE. CDR3 length: 16 amino acids. Germline trimming cut 4 bases from V and 5 bases from J; bases unmatched to any gene: 8. The repertoire was sequenced with immunoSEQ multiplex PCR; TCRdb's copy has only in-frame clones and lacks some. There are some 200,000 clones in the sample; approximately 87% occur only once, and approximately 11% lies in the top ten. The chain employs TRBV5-6 and TRBJ1-5, with 11 bases that match TRBD1. Material: peripheral blood. The clonotype comes from a woman aged 55-69 years with COVID-19, enrolled during active disease. The CDR3 coding sequence is TGTGCCAGCAGCGGCTACGGACAGGGGGCCTATCAGCCCCAGCATTTT. The encoded protein is CASSGYGQGAYQPQHF.